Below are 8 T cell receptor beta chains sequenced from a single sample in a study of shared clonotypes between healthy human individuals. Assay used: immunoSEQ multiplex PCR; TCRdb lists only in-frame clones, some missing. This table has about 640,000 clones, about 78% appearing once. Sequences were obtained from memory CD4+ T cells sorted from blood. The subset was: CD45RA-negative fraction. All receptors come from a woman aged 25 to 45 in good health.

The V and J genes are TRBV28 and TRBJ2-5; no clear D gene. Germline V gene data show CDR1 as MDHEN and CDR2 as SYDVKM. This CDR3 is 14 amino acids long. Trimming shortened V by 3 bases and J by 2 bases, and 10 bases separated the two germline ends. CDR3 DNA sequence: TGTGCCAGCAGTTTGAGTAGTTTGCAAGAGACCCAGTACTTC. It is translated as CASSLSSLQETQYF. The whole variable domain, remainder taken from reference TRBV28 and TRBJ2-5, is DVKVTQSSRYLVKRTGEKVFLECVQDMDHENMFWYRQDPGLGLRLIYFSYDVKMKEKGDIPEGYSVSREKKERFSLILESASTNQTSMYLCASSLSSLQETQYFGPGTRLLVL.

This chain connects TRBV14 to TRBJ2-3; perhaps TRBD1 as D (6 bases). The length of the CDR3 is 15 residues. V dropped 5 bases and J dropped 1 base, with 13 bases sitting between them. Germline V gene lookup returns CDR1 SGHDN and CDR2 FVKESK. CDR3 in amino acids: CASSEQGFGTDTQYF. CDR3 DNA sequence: TGTGCCAGCAGCGAACAGGGTTTTGGCACAGATACGCAGTATTTT.

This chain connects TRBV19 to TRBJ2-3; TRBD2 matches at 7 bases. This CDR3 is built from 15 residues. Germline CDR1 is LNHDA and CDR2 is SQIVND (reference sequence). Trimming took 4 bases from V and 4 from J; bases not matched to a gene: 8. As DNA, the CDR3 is TGTGCCAGTAGTAGGTGGGAGGGCCGCGCAGATACGCAGTATTTT. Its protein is CASSRWEGRADTQYF. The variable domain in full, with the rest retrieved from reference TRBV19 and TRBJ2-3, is DGGITQSPKYLFRKEGQNVTLSCEQNLNHDAMYWYRQDPGQGLRLIYYSQIVNDFQKGDIAEGYSVSREKKESFPLTVTSAQKNPTAFYLCASSRWEGRADTQYFGPGTRLTVL.

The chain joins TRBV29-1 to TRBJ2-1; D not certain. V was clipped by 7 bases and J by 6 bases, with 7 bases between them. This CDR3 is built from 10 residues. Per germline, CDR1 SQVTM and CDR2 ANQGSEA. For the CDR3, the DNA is TGCAGCGGCCCTACCAATGAGCAGTTCTTC. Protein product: CSGPTNEQFF.

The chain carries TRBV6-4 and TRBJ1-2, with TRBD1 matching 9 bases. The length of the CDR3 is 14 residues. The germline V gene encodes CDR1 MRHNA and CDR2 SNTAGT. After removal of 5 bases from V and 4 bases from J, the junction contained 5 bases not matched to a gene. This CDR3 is CASSPGQGFYGYTF. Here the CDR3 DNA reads TGTGCCAGCAGTCCGGGACAGGGATTCTATGGCTACACCTTC.

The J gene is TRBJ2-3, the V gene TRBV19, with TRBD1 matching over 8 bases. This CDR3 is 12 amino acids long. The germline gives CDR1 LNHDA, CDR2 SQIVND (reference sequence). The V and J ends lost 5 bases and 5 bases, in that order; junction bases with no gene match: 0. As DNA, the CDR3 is TGTGCCAGTAGTGGACAGGGAGATACGCAGTATTTT. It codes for CASSGQGDTQYF.

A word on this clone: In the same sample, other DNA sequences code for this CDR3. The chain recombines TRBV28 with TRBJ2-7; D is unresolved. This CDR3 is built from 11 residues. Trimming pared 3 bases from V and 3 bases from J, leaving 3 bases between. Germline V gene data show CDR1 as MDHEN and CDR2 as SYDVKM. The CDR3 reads CASSFFYEQYF. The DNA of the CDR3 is TGTGCCAGCAGTTTCTTCTACGAGCAGTACTTC.

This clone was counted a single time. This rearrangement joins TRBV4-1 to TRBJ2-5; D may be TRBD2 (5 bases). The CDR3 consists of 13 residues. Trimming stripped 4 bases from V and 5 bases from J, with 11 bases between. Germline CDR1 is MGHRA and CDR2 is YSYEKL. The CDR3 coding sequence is TGCGCCAGCAGCCTGACTACATTGGAGACCCAGTACTTC. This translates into CASSLTTLETQYF.